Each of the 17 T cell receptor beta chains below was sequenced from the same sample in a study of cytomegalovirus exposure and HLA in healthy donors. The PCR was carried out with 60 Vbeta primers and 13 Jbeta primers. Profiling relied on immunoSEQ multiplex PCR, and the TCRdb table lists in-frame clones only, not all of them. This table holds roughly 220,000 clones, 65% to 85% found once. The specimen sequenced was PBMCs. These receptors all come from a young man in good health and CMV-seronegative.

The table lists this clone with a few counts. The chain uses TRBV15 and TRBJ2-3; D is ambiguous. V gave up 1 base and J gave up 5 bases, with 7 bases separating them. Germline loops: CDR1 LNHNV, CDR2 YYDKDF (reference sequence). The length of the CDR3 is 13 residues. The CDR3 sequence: CATSRAPGDTQYF. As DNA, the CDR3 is TGTGCCACCAGCAGAGCCCCAGGAGATACGCAGTATTTT.

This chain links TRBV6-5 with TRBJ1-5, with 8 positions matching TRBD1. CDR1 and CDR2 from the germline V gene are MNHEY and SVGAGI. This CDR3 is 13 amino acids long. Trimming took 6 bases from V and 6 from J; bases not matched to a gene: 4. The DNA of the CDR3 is TGTGCCAGCAGGCAGGGGGCTACTCAGCCCCAGCATTTT. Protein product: CASRQGATQPQHF.

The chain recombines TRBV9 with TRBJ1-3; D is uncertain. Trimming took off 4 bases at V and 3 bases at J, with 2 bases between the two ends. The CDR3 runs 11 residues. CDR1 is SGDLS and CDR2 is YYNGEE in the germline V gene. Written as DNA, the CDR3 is TGTGCCAGCAGCTATGGAAACACCATATATTTT. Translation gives CASSYGNTIYF.

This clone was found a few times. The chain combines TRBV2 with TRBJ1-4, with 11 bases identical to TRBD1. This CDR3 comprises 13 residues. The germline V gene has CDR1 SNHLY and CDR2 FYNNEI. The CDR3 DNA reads TGTTCCGGGACAGGGGGTACTAATGAAAAACTGTTTTTT. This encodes CSGTGGTNEKLFF.

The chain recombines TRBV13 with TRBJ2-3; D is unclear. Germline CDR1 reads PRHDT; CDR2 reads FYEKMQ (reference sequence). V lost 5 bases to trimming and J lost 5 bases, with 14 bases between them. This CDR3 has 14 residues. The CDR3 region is CASSLPPSVDTQYF. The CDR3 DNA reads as TGTGCCAGCAGCCTCCCTCCCTCGGTAGATACGCAGTATTTT.

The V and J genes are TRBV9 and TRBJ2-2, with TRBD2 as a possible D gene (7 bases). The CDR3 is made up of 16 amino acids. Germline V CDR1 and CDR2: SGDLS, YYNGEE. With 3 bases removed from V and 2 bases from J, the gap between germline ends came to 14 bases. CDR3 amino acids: CASSDRRGANTGELFF. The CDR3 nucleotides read TGTGCCAGCAGCGATAGACGGGGGGCTAACACCGGGGAGCTGTTTTTT.

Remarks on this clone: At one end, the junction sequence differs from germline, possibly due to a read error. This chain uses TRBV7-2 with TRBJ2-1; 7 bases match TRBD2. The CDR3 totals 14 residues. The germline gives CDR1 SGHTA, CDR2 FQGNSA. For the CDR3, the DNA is TGTGCCAGCAGCCTAGCGGAGGCCTACAATGAGCAGTTCTTC. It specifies CASSLAEAYNEQFF.

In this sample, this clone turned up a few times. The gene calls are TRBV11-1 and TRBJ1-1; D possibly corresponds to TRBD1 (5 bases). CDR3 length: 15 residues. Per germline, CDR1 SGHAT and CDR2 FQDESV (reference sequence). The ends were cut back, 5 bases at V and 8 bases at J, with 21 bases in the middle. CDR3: CASSRWGGDNPEAFF. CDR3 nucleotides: TGTGCCAGCAGCCGCTGGGGGGGAGACAACCCCGAAGCTTTCTTT.

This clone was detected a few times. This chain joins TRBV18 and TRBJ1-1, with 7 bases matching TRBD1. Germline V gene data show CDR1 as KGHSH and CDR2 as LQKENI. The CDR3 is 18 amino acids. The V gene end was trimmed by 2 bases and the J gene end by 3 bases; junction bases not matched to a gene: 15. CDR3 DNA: TGTGCCAGCTCACCAACAATAGACTCGACAGGGCGGGACACTGAAGCTTTCTTT. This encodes CASSPTIDSTGRDTEAFF.

CDR3 in amino acids: CASSPTGGGEKLFF. The CDR3 coding sequence is TGTGCCAGCAGTCCGACAGGGGGCGGGGAAAAACTGTTTTTT. The rearrangement joins TRBV28 to TRBJ1-4, with TRBD1 matching over 10 bases. The CDR3 totals 14 residues. Trimming at V came to 5 bases and at J to 8 bases, leaving 5 bases not matched to a gene. The germline CDR1 and CDR2 sequences are MDHEN and SYDVKM.

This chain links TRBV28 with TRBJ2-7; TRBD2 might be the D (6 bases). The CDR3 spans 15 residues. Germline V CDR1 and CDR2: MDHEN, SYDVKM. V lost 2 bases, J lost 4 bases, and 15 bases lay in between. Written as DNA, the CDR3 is TGTGCCAGCAGTTTACAGCGACTAGGAAGTTACGAGCAGTACTTC. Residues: CASSLQRLGSYEQYF. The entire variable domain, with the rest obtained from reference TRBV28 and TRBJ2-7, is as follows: DVKVTQSSRYLVKRTGEKVFLECVQDMDHENMFWYRQDPGLGLRLIYFSYDVKMKEKGDIPEGYSVSREKKERFSLILESASTNQTSMYLCASSLQRLGSYEQYFGPGTRLTVT.

The CDR3 nucleotides read TGTGCCAGCAGCTTAGGGGGGCACCCGGGAAACACCATATATTTT. This encodes CASSLGGHPGNTIYF. The chain joins TRBV7-2 to TRBJ1-3; D possibly corresponds to TRBD1 (6 bases). The germline CDR1 and CDR2 sequences are SGHTA and FQGNSA. V lost 1 base, J lost 4 bases, and 11 bases lay in between. The CDR3 loop spans 15 amino acids.

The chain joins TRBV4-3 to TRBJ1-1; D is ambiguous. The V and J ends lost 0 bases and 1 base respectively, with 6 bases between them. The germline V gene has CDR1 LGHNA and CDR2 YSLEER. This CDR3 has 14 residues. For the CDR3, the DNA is TGCGCCAGCAGCCAAGATTCCGGGAACACTGAAGCTTTCTTT. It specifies CASSQDSGNTEAFF.

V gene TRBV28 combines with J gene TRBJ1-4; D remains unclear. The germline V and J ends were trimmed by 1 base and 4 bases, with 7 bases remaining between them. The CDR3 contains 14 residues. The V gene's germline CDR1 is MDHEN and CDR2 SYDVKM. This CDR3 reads CASSLSGVNEKLFF. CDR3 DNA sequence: TGTGCCAGCAGTTTATCGGGAGTTAATGAAAAACTGTTTTTT.

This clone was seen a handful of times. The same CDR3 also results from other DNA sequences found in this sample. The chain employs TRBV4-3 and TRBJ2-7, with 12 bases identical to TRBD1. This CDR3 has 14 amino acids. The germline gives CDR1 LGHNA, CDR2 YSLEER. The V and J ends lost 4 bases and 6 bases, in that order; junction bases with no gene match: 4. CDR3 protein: CASSPGQGAGEQYF. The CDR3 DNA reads TGCGCCAGCAGCCCGGGACAGGGGGCGGGCGAGCAGTACTTC.

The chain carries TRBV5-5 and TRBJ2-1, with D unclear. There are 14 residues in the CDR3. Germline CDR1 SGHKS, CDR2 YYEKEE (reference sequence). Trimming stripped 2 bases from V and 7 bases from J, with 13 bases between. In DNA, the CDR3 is TGTGCCAGCAGCTTTACCGGGTCGTGGAATGAGCAGTTCTTC. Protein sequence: CASSFTGSWNEQFF.

DNA of the CDR3: TGTGCCAGCAGCCACATGACAGAGAACTATGGCTACACCTTC. It codes for CASSHMTENYGYTF. V usage is TRBV5-4 and J usage is TRBJ1-2; possibly TRBD1 for D (5 bases). The CDR3 runs to 14 residues. Per germline, CDR1 SGHNT and CDR2 YYREEE (reference sequence). Trimming left V 4 bases short and J 2 bases short, with 12 bases between.